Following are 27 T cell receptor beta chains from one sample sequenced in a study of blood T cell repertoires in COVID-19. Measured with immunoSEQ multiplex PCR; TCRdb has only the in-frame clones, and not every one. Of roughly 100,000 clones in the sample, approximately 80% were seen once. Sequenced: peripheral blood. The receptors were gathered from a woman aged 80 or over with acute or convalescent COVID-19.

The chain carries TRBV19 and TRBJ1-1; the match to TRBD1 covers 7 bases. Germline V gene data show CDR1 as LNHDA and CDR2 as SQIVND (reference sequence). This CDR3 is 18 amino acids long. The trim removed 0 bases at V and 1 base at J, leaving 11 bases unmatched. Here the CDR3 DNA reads TGTGCCAGTAGTATAGAGACAGGGACGTGGACCGGGAACACTGAAGCTTTCTTT. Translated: CASSIETGTWTGNTEAFF.

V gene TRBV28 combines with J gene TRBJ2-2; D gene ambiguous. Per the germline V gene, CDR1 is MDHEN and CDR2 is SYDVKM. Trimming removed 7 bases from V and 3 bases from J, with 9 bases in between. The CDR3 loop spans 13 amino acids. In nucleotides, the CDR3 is TGTGCCAGCACTGGCGGATACACCGGGGAGCTGTTTTTT. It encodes CASTGGYTGELFF.

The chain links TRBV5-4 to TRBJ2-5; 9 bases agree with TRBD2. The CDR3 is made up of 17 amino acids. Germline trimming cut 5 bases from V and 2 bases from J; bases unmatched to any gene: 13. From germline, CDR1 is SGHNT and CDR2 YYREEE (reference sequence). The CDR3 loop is CASSERRGGGLQETQYF. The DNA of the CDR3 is TGTGCCAGCAGTGAACGGCGGGGGGGCGGGCTTCAAGAGACCCAGTACTTC.

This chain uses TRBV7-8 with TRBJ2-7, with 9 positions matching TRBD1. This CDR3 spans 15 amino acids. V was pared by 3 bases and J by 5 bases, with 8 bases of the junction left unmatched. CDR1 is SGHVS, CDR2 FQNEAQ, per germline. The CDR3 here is CASSFPGTGSHEQYF. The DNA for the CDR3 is TGTGCCAGCAGCTTCCCCGGGACAGGGTCCCACGAGCAGTACTTC. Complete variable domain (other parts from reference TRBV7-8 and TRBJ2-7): GAGVSQSPRYKVAKRGQDVALRCDPISGHVSLFWYQQALGQGPEFLTYFQNEAQLDKSGLPSDRFFAERPEGSVSTLKIQRTQQEDSAVYLCASSFPGTGSHEQYFGPGTRLTVT.

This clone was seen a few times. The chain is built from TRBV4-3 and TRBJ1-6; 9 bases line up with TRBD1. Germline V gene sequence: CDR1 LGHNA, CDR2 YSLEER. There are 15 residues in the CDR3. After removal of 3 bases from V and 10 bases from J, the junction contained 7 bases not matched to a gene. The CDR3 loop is CASSHGDRETSPLHF. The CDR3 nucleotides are TGCGCCAGCAGCCATGGGGACAGGGAAACATCACCCCTCCACTTT.

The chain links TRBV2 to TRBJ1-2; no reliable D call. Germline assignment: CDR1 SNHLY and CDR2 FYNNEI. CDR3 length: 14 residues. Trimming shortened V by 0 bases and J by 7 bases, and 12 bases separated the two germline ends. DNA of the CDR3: TGTGCCAGCAGTGAAGCGGTACGGGAGGGTGGCTACACCTTC. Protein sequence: CASSEAVREGGYTF.

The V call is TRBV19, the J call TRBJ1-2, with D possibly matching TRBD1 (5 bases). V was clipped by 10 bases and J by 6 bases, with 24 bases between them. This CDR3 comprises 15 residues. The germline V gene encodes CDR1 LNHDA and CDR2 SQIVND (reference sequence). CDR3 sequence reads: CANSGRTFGIDGYTF. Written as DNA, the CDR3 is TGTGCCAATTCAGGGAGGACTTTTGGGATAGATGGCTACACCTTC.

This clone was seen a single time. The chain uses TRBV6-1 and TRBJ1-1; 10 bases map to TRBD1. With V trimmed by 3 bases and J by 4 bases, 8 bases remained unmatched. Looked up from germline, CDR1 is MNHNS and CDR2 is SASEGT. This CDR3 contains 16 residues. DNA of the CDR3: TGTGCCAGCAGTGACTACCCGGGACAGGGGTCCACTGAAGCTTTCTTT. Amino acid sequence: CASSDYPGQGSTEAFF.

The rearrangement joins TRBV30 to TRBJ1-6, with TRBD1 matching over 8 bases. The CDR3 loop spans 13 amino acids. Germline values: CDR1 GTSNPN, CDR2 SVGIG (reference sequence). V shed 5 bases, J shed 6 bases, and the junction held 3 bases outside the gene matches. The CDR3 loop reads CAWGGQVNSPLHF. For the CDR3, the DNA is TGTGCCTGGGGGGGACAGGTTAATTCACCCCTCCACTTT.

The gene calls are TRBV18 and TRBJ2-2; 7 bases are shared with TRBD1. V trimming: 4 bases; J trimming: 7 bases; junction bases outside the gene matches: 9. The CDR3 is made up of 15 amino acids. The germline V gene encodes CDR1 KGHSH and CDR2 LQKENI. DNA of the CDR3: TGTGCCAGCTCACGGGAGACAGGGTACGGCGGGGAGCTGTTTTTT. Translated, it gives CASSRETGYGGELFF.

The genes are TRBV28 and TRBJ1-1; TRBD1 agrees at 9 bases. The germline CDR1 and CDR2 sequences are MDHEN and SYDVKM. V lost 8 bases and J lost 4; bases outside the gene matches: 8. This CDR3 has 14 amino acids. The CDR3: CASGSDRGFTEAFF. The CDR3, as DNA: TGTGCCAGCGGATCGGACAGGGGCTTCACTGAAGCTTTCTTT.

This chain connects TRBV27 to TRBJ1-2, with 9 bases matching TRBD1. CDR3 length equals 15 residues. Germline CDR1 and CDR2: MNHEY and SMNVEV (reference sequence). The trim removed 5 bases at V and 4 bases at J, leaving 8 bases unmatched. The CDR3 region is CASSPKQGATYGYTF. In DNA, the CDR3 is TGTGCCAGCAGTCCGAAACAGGGGGCTACCTATGGCTACACCTTC.

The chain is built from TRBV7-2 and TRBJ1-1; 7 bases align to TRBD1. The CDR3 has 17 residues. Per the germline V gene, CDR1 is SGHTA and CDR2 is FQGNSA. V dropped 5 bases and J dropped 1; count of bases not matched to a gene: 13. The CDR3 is CASSRRPRDSSNTEAFF. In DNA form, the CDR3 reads TGTGCCAGCAGCAGACGGCCGAGGGACAGCTCGAACACTGAAGCTTTCTTT. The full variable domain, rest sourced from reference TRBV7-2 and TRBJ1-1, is GAGVSQSPSNKVTEKGKDVELRCDPISGHTALYWYRQSLGQGLEFLIYFQGNSAPDKSGLPSDRFSAERTGGSVSTLTIQRTQQEDSAVYLCASSRRPRDSSNTEAFFGQGTRLTVV.

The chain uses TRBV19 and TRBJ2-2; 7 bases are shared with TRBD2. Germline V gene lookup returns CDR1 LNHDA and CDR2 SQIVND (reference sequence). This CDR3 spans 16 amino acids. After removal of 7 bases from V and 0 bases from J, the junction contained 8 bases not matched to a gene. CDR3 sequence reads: CASTEPGGSNTGELFF. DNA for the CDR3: TGTGCCAGTACGGAACCGGGGGGATCGAACACCGGGGAGCTGTTTTTT.

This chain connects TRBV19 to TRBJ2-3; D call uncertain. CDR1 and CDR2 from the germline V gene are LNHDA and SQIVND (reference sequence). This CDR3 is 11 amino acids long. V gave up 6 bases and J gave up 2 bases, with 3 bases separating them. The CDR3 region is CASSYTDTQYF. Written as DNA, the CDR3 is TGTGCCAGTAGCTACACAGATACGCAGTATTTT. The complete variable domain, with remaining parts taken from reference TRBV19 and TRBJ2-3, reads DGGITQSPKYLFRKEGQNVTLSCEQNLNHDAMYWYRQDPGQGLRLIYYSQIVNDFQKGDIAEGYSVSREKKESFPLTVTSAQKNPTAFYLCASSYTDTQYFGPGTRLTVL.

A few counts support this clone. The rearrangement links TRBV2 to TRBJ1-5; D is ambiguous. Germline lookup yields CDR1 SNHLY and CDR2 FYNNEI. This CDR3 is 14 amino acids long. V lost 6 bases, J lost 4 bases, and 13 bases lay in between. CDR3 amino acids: CASRTSGGNQPQHF. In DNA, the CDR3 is TGTGCCAGCAGAACCAGCGGAGGGAATCAGCCCCAGCATTTT.

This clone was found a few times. CDR3 sequence (DNA): TGTGCCAGCAGCCCCCGCTTGGACAGGGAGAACGAGCAGTACTTC. It is translated as CASSPRLDRENEQYF. The chain employs TRBV4-2 and TRBJ2-7, with 8 bases that match TRBD1. The CDR3 runs 15 residues. Trimming cost V 4 bases and J 5 bases; bases outside gene matches: 10. CDR1 and CDR2 from the germline V gene are LGHNA and YNFKEQ.

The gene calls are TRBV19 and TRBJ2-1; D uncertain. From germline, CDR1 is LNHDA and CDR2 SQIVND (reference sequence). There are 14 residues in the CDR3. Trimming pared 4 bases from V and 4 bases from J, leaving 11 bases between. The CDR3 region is CASSTGRVYNEQFF. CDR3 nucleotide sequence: TGTGCCAGTAGTACTGGCCGGGTTTACAATGAGCAGTTCTTC.

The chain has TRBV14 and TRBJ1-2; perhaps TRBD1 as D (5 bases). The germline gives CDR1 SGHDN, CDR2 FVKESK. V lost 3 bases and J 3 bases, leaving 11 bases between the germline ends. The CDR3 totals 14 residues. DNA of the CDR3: TGTGCCAGCAGCCACAGGGTTAGAGACTATGGCTACACCTTC. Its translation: CASSHRVRDYGYTF.

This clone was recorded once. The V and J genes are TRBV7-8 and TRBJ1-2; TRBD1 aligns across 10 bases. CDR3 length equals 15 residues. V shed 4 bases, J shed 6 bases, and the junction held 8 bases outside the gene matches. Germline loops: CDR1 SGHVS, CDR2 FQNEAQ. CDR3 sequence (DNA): TGTGCCAGCAGCTGGGGGACAGGGGTCTTCGATGGCTACACCTTC. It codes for CASSWGTGVFDGYTF. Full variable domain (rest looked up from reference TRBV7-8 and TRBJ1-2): GAGVSQSPRYKVAKRGQDVALRCDPISGHVSLFWYQQALGQGPEFLTYFQNEAQLDKSGLPSDRFFAERPEGSVSTLKIQRTQQEDSAVYLCASSWGTGVFDGYTFGSGTRLTVV.

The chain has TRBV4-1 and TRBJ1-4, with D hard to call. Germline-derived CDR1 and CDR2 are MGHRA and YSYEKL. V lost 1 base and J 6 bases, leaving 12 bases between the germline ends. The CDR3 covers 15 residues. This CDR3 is CASSQVLPGDEKLFF. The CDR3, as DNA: TGCGCCAGCAGCCAAGTACTACCTGGTGATGAAAAACTGTTTTTT.

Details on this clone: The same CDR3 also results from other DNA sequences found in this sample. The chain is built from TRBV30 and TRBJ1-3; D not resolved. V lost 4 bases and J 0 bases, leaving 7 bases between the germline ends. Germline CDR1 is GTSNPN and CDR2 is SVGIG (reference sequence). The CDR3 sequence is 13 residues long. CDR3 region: CAWNRDSGNTIYF. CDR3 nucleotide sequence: TGTGCCTGGAACCGAGACTCTGGAAACACCATATATTTT.

DNA for the CDR3: TGTGCCAGCAGCCAGACAGCGAACACTGAAGCTTTCTTT. This gives the protein CASSQTANTEAFF. This chain uses TRBV7-2 with TRBJ1-1, with a weak D call TRBD1 (5 bases). CDR3 size: 13 residues. The V gene's germline CDR1 is SGHTA and CDR2 FQGNSA. V lost 5 bases and J lost 1, with 8 bases in between.

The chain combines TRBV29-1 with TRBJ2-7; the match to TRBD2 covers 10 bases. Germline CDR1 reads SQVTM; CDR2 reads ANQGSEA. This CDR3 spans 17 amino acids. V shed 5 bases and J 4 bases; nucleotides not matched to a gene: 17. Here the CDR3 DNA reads TGCAGCGTTCTAAGGGGGGCTAGCGGGAGAAAGAAGTACGAGCAGTACTTC. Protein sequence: CSVLRGASGRKKYEQYF.

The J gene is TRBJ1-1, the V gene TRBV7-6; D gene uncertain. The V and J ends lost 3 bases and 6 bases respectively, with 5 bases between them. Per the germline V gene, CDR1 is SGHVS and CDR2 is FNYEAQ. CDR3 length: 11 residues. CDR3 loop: CASSFYAEAFF. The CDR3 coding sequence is TGTGCCAGCAGCTTTTATGCTGAAGCTTTCTTT.

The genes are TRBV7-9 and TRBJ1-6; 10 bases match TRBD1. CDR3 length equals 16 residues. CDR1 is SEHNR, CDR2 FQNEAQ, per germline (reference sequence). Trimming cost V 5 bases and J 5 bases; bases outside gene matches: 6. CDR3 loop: CASSVAGTGDNSPLHF. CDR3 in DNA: TGTGCCAGCAGCGTGGCCGGGACAGGGGATAATTCACCCCTCCACTTT.

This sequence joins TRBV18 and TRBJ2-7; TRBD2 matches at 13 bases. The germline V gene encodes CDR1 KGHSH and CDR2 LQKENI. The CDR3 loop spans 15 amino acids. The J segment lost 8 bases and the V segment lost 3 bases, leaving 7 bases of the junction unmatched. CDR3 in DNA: TGTGCCAGCTCACCCCGGACTAGCGGGAGTTTACAGCAGTACTTC. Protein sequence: CASSPRTSGSLQQYF.